One sample yielded the 18 T cell receptor beta chains listed below, sequenced in a study of T cells after posttransplantation cyclophosphamide. Busulfan-fludarabine conditioning, marrow transplant, and cyclophosphamide on days +3 and +4 were administered. Using immunoSEQ multiplex PCR, the repertoire was profiled, and TCRdb retains in-frame clones only, with some absent. Observed in the sample are about 25,000 clones, none of them singletons. Specimen: PBMCs, collected after allogeneic stem cell transplant with posttransplant cyclophosphamide. Source of these receptors: a male patient aged 18 to 29 who received an allogeneic stem cell transplant from a related donor, was CMV-positive, and had no GVHD. Some T cells may trace back to the graft donor.

This clone showed up many times. This sequence joins TRBV6-5 and TRBJ1-2; D gene unclear. Germline V lookup: CDR1 MNHEY, CDR2 SVGAGI. The CDR3 covers 15 residues. V was clipped by 0 bases and J by 2 bases, with 10 bases between them. The CDR3 sequence: CASSYSTEVNYGYTF. The CDR3 DNA is TGTGCCAGCAGTTACTCGACTGAGGTGAACTATGGCTACACCTTC.

The sample holds many counts of this clone. The chain combines TRBV14 with TRBJ2-1; D is unresolved. The V gene's germline CDR1 is SGHDN and CDR2 FVKESK. The CDR3 extends over 14 amino acids. V lost 0 bases to trimming and J lost 10 bases, with 13 bases between them. The CDR3 is CASSQEAPRSEQFF. CDR3 nucleotide sequence: TGTGCCAGCAGCCAAGAAGCCCCTAGAAGCGAGCAGTTCTTC. Looking up the rest from reference TRBV14 and TRBJ2-1 gives the full variable domain: EAGVTQFPSHSVIEKGQTVTLRCDPISGHDNLYWYRRVMGKEIKFLLHFVKESKQDESGMPNNRFLAERTGGTYSTLKVQPAELEDSGVYFCASSQEAPRSEQFFGPGTRLTVL.

In its sample, this clone was seen many times. The J gene is TRBJ2-2, the V gene TRBV9; possibly TRBD2 for D (6 bases). The CDR3 length is 14 residues. Germline CDR1 is SGDLS and CDR2 is YYNGEE. V lost 0 bases, J lost 5 bases, and 8 bases lay in between. CDR3 in amino acids: CASSVGGGTGELFF. CDR3 DNA sequence: TGTGCCAGCAGCGTAGGAGGAGGGACCGGGGAGCTGTTTTTT.

This clone was observed many times. J is TRBJ2-3 and V is TRBV11-1; 7 nucleotides agree with TRBD2. CDR1 and CDR2 (germline): SGHAT, FQDESV (reference sequence). The V segment lost 5 bases and the J segment 0 bases; nucleotides outside the gene matches: 5. The CDR3 runs to 15 residues. The CDR3 sequence: CASSLTSVSTDTQYF. The DNA for the CDR3 is TGTGCCAGCAGCCTAACTAGCGTAAGCACAGATACGCAGTATTTT.

The rearrangement uses TRBV27 and TRBJ2-3; 7 bases are a match to TRBD1. The germline V gene encodes CDR1 MNHEY and CDR2 SMNVEV (reference sequence). This CDR3 contains 19 residues. After removal of 3 bases from V and 4 bases from J, the junction contained 19 bases not matched to a gene. In DNA form, the CDR3 reads TGTGCCAGCAGTTTTACAGGGGTAAGGTGGGGGATAGGGGCAGATACGCAGTATTTT. Translating it yields CASSFTGVRWGIGADTQYF.

This clone was seen at least ten times. The chain is built from TRBV19 and TRBJ2-3; a weak D match, TRBD1 (6 bases). CDR1 is LNHDA and CDR2 is SQIVND in the germline V gene (reference sequence). Trimming shortened V by 1 base and J by 2 bases, and 16 bases separated the two germline ends. The CDR3 has 17 amino acids. The CDR3 nucleotides are TGTGCCAGTAGTATAGGTAGGGGGTGGCGTTACACAGATACGCAGTATTTT. It encodes CASSIGRGWRYTDTQYF. Full variable domain (remainder filled in from reference TRBV19 and TRBJ2-3): DGGITQSPKYLFRKEGQNVTLSCEQNLNHDAMYWYRQDPGQGLRLIYYSQIVNDFQKGDIAEGYSVSREKKESFPLTVTSAQKNPTAFYLCASSIGRGWRYTDTQYFGPGTRLTVL.

This clone has at least ten counts. V and J are TRBV2 and TRBJ2-7; 9 bases fit TRBD1. The V and J ends lost 5 bases and 5 bases, in that order; junction bases with no gene match: 16. Germline V CDR1 and CDR2: SNHLY, FYNNEI. The CDR3 runs to 17 residues. The CDR3 loop reads CASSQGQGFHSTHEQYF. CDR3 DNA: TGTGCCAGCAGTCAGGGACAGGGATTTCACTCTACCCACGAGCAGTACTTC.

Ten or more counts support this clone. This chain uses TRBV10-1 with TRBJ1-1; no reliable D call. The CDR3 spans 14 residues. CDR1 and CDR2 (germline): WNHNN, SYGVQD (reference sequence). Trimming cost V 0 bases and J 1 base, with 6 bases left between them. The CDR3 is CASSESLRNTEAFF. CDR3 DNA sequence: TGCGCCAGCAGTGAGTCGTTGAGGAACACTGAAGCTTTCTTT.

This clone has ten or more counts. The V gene is TRBV7-9, the J gene TRBJ1-4, with 7 bases that match TRBD1. This CDR3 contains 14 residues. V dropped 1 base and J dropped 8; count of bases not matched to a gene: 4. Germline-derived CDR1 and CDR2 are SEHNR and FQNEAQ (reference sequence). The CDR3 bases are TGTGCCAGCAGCTTAGGACAGGGAGGAGAAAAACTGTTTTTT. Its protein is CASSLGQGGEKLFF.

This clone was seen ten or more times. This chain uses TRBV18 with TRBJ2-1, with 8 bases aligning to TRBD2. Per germline, CDR1 KGHSH and CDR2 LQKENI. The ends lost 0 bases at V and 5 bases at J; junction bases unmatched: 6. This CDR3 contains 16 residues. The CDR3 protein is CASSPPRREVDNEQFF. The CDR3 DNA follows: TGTGCCAGCTCACCACCGCGGCGGGAGGTTGACAATGAGCAGTTCTTC.

At least ten counts were recorded for this clone. This chain links TRBV5-1 with TRBJ2-2, with D maybe TRBD2 (6 bases). V was cut by 4 bases and J by 5 bases, with 18 bases left in between. This CDR3 contains 16 residues. Germline V CDR1 and CDR2: SGHRS, YFSETQ. As DNA, the CDR3 is TGCGCCAGCAGCCACCCCCCGGGACTGACTACCGGGGAGCTGTTTTTT. As protein: CASSHPPGLTTGELFF.

This clone was picked up many times. The V and J genes are TRBV7-6 and TRBJ2-7; D unresolved. Trimming removed 6 bases at V and 6 bases at J, with 21 bases between. Germline-derived CDR1 and CDR2 are SGHVS and FNYEAQ. The CDR3 contains 15 residues. CDR3 bases: TGTGCCAGCAGTTGGGCCGGAACGGCCGCCGGCGAGCAGTACTTC. It is translated as CASSWAGTAAGEQYF.

This clone was observed at least ten times. J is TRBJ2-4 and V is TRBV15; 11 nucleotides line up with TRBD1. The V and J ends lost 5 bases and 4 bases, in that order; junction bases with no gene match: 7. CDR3 length: 16 amino acids. Germline CDR1 LNHNV, CDR2 YYDKDF (reference sequence). CDR3 bases: TGTGCCACCAGCTGGGACAGGGGGAAGGGGAAAAACATTCAGTACTTC. It is translated as CATSWDRGKGKNIQYF.

Ten or more counts support this clone. One junction end disagrees with the germline gene, perhaps due to a read error. V and J are TRBV28 and TRBJ1-3, with a tentative D call TRBD1 (5 bases). The CDR3 covers 14 residues. The germline V gene has CDR1 MDHEN and CDR2 SYDVKM. The CDR3 is CASSLVGAGNTIYF. CDR3 bases: TGTGCCAGCAGTTTAGTTGGGGCTGGGAACACCATATATTTT.

This clone has only a few counts. J is TRBJ2-3 and V is TRBV7-9, with 7 bases matching TRBD2. Germline-derived CDR1 and CDR2 are SEHNR and FQNEAQ (reference sequence). CDR3 length equals 11 residues. For the CDR3, the DNA is TGTGCGGGGGGGGATGAAGATACGCAGTATTTT. Protein sequence: CAGGDEDTQYF.

This clone was counted many times. This chain joins TRBV4-3 and TRBJ2-3, with D perhaps matching TRBD2 (6 bases). The CDR3 spans 16 residues. Trimming cost V 4 bases and J 1 base, with 15 bases left between them. The germline V gene has CDR1 LGHNA and CDR2 YSLEER. The CDR3 region has the DNA TGCGCCAGCAGCCTTTTGGGACTCGAGGGCACAGATACGCAGTATTTT. Translated, it gives CASSLLGLEGTDTQYF.

This clone was seen many times. This sequence joins TRBV5-6 and TRBJ2-5, with 11 positions matching TRBD2. The CDR3 loop spans 16 amino acids. The ends lost 4 bases at V and 5 bases at J; junction bases unmatched: 10. In germline, CDR1 is SGHDT, CDR2 YYEEEE. CDR3 DNA: TGTGCCAGCAGCAACCTAGCGGGGGGCCCGGAGGAGACCCAGTACTTC. Its protein is CASSNLAGGPEETQYF.

At least ten counts were recorded for this clone. The chain recombines TRBV6-6 with TRBJ1-5; no clear D. The germline V gene has CDR1 MNHNY and CDR2 SVGAGI (reference sequence). Trimming removed 0 bases from V and 7 bases from J, with 13 bases in between. The CDR3 sequence is 15 residues long. CDR3 in DNA: TGTGCCAGCAGTTACTCGGAGGCGGGCCCCCAGCCCCAGCATTTT. Protein: CASSYSEAGPQPQHF.